The TCR beta chain under discussion was sequenced for a study of lymphopenia after photon versus proton radiotherapy. The ends were cut back, 5 bases at V and 7 bases at J, with 12 bases in the middle. This CDR3 has 13 residues. CDR1 and CDR2 from the germline V gene are SGHRS and YFSETQ. TCRdb's table, derived via immunoSEQ multiplex PCR, lists solely in-frame clones and lacks some. The data hold about 6,700 clones, with more than 75% observed a single time. Study-wide results and caveats: A bigger post-nadir fall in TCR diversity correlated inversely with survival time in deceased patients. Better survival with proton therapy was suggested as possible, not demonstrated. Relative stability marked proton patients; photon patients lost diversity and naive cells. Post-nadir diversity loss with photons came from oligoclonal expansion, particularly CD8+ Temra cells.

As to this clone: Its antigen remains unknown.

The receptor comes from a man aged 30-40 years with gastric cancer. Sequencing used peripheral blood, obtained from a patient treated with photon-based radiotherapy. The rearrangement uses TRBV5-1 and TRBJ2-2; maybe TRBD2 (5 bases). The CDR3 loop reads CASRPQEDGELFF. DNA of the CDR3: TGCGCCAGCAGACCCCAGGAGGACGGGGAGCTGTTTTTT. The whole variable domain, remainder taken from reference TRBV5-1 and TRBJ2-2, is KAGVTQTPRYLIKTRGQQVTLSCSPISGHRSVSWYQQTPGQGLQFLFEYFSETQRNKGNFPGRFSGRQFSNSRSEMNVSTLELGDSALYLCASRPQEDGELFFGEGSRLTVL.